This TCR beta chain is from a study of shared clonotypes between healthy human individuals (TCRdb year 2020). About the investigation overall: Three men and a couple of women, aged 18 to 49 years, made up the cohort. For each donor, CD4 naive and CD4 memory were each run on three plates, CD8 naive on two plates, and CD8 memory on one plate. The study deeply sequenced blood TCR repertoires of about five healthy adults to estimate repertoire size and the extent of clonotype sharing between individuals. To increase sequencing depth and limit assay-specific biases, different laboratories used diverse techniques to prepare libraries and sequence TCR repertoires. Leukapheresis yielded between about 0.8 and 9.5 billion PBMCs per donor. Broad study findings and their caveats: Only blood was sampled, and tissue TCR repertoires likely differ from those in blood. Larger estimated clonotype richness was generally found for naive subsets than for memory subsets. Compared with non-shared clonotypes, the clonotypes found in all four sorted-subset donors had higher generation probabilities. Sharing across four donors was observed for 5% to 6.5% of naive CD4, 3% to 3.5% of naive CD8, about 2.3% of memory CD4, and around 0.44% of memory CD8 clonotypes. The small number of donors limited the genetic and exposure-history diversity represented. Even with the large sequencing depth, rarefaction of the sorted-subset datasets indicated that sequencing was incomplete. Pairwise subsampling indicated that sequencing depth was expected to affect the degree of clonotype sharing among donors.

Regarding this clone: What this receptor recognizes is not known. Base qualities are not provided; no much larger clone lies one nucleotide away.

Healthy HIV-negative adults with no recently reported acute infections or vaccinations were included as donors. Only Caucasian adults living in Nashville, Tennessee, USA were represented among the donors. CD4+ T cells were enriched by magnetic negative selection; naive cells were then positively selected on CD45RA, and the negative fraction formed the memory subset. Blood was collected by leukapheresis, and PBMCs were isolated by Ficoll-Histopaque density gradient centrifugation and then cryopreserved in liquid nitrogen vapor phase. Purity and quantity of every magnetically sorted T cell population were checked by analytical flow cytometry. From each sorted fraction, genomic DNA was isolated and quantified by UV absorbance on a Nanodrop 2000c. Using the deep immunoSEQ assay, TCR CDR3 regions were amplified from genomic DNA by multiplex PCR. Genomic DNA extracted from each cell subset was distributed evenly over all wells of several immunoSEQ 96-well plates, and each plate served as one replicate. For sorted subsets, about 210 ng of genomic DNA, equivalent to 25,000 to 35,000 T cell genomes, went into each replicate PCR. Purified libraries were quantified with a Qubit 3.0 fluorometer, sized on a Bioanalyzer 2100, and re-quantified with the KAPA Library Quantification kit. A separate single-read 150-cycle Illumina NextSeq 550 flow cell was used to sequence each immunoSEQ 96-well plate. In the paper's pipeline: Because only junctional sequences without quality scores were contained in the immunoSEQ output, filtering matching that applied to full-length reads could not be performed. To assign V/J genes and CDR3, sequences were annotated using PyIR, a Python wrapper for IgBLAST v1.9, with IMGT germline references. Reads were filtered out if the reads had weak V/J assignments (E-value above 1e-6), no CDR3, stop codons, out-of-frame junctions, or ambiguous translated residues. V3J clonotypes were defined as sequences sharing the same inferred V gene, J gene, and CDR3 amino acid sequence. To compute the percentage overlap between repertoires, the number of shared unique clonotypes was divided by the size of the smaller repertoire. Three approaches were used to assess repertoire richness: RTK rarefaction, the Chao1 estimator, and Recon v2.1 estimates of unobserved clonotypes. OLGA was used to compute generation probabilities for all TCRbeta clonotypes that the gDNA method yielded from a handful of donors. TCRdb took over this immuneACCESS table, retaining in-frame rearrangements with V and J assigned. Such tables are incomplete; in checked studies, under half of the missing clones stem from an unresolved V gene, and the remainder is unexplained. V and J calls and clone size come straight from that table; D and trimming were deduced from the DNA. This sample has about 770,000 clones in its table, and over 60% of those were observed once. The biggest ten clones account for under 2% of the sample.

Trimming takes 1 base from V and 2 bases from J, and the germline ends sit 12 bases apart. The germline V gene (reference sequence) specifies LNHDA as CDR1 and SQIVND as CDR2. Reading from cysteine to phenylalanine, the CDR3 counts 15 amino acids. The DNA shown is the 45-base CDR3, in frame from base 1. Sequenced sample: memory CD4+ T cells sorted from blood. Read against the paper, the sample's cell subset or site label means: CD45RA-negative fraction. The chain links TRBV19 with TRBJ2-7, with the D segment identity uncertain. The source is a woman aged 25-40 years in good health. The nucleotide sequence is TGTGCCAGTAGTATAGCCGGTCGTGGAACCTACGAGCAGTACTTC. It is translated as CASSIAGRGTYEQYF.